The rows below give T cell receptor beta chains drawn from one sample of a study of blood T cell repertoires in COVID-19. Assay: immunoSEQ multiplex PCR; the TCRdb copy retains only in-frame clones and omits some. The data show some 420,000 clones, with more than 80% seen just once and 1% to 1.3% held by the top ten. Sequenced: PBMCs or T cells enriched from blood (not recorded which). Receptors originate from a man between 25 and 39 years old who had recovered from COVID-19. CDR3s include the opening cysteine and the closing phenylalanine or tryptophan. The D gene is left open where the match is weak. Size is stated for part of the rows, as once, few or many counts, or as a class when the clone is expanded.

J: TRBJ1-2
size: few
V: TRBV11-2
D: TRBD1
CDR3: CASSSMGQSYYGYTF
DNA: TGTGCCAGCAGCTCTATGGGACAGAGCTACTATGGCTACACCTTC

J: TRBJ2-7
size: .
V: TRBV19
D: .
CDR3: CASSTLGGYEQYF
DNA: TGTGCCAGTAGTACCCTTGGGGGGTACGAGCAGTACTTC

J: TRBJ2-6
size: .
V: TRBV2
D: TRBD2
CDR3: CASRRGAPGANVLTF
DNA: TGTGCCAGCAGGCGGGGGGCTCCCGGGGCCAACGTCCTGACTTTC

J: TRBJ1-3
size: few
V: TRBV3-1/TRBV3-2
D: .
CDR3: CASTHGRPGNTIYF
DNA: TGTGCCAGCACGCACGGGAGACCCGGAAACACCATATATTTT

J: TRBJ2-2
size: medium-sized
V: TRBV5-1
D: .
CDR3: CASSLNRNTGELFF
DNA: TGCGCCAGCAGCTTGAACAGGAACACCGGGGAGCTGTTTTTT

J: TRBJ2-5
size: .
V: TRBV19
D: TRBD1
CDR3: CASSQRGQGVLQETQYF
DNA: TGTGCCAGTAGTCAGAGGGGACAGGGGGTCCTCCAAGAGACCCAGTACTTC

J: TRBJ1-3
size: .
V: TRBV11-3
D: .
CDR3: CASSSGEGNTIYF
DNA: TGTGCCAGCAGTTCCGGGGAGGGCAACACCATATATTTT

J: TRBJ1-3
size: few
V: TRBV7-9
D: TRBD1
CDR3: CASSSGTVAIYF
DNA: TGTGCCAGCAGCTCAGGGACAGTCGCCATATATTTT

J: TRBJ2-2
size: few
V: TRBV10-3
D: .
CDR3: CAIGTEARGGELFF
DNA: TGTGCCATCGGAACAGAGGCCAGGGGCGGGGAGCTGTTTTTT

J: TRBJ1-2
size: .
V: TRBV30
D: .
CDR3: CAWAKGTIGYTF
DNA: TGTGCCTGGGCCAAGGGGACAATCGGCTACACCTTC

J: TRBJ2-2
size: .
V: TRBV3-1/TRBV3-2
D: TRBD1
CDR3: CASSHLDRPQTGELFF
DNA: TGTGCCAGCAGCCATTTGGACAGGCCCCAAACCGGGGAGCTGTTTTTT

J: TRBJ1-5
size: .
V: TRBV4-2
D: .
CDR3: CASSQGQNQPQHF
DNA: TGTGCCAGCAGCCAAGGGCAGAATCAGCCCCAGCATTTT

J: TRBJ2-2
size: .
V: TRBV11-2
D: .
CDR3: CASSLGRLGELFF
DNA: TGTGCCAGCAGCTTAGGCAGGCTCGGGGAGCTGTTTTTT

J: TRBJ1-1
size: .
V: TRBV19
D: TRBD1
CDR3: CASSTPGTGLKAFF
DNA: TGTGCCAGTAGTACACCCGGGACAGGGCTTAAAGCTTTCTTT

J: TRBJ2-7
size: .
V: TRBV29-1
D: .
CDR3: CSVGSGYEQYF
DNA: TGCAGCGTTGGGTCCGGCTACGAGCAGTACTTC

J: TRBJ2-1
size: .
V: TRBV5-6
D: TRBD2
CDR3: CASSQISSGNEQFF
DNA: TGTGCCAGCAGCCAAATATCTAGCGGCAATGAGCAGTTCTTC

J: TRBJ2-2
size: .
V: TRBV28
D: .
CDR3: CATTSGTGELFF
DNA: TGTGCCACCACATCAGGTACCGGGGAGCTGTTTTTT

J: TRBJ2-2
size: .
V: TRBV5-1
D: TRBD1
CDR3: CASSFAGGHGGELFF
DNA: TGCGCCAGCAGCTTTGCAGGGGGCCATGGCGGGGAGCTGTTTTTT

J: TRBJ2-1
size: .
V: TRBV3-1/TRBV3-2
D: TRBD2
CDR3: CASSPPRWSGRSDEQFF
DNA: TGTGCCAGCAGCCCCCCTAGGTGGAGCGGGAGGAGCGATGAGCAGTTCTTC

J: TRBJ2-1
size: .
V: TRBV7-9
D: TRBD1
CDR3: CASSLRYGTGDNEQFF
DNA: TGTGCCAGCAGCTTGAGGTACGGGACAGGGGACAATGAGCAGTTCTTC

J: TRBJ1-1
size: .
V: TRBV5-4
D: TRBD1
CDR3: CASSPGPGGLPEAFF
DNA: TGTGCCAGCAGCCCGGGCCCAGGGGGACTTCCTGAAGCTTTCTTT

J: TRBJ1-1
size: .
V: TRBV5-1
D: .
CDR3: CASSLAAGQNTEAFF
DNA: TGCGCCAGCAGCTTGGCGGCTGGGCAGAACACTGAAGCTTTCTTT

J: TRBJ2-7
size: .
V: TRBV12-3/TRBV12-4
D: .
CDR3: CASSGRGGEQYF
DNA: TGTGCCAGCAGTGGCAGGGGCGGGGAGCAGTACTTC

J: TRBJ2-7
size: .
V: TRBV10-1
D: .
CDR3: CASSGLANSYEQYF
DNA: TGCGCCAGCAGTGGCCTGGCCAACTCCTACGAGCAGTACTTC

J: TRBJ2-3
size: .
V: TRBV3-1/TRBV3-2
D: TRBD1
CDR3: CASSPTGIADTQYF
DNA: TGTGCCAGCAGCCCGACAGGGATCGCAGATACGCAGTATTTT

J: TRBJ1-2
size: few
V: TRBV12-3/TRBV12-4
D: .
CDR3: CASRGRQSYGYTF
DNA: TGTGCCAGCAGGGGAAGACAGTCCTATGGCTACACCTTC

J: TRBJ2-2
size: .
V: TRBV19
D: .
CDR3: CASSIDGPPAFGNTGELFF
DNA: TGTGCCAGTAGTATAGATGGGCCGCCGGCCTTCGGGAACACCGGGGAGCTGTTTTTT

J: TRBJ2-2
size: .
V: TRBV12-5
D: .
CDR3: CASGLAGAGELFF
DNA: TGTGCTAGTGGTTTGGCAGGGGCCGGGGAGCTGTTTTTT